This is a list of T cell receptor beta chains from one sample in a study of cytomegalovirus exposure and HLA in healthy donors. Clones were sequenced by immunoSEQ multiplex PCR, and TCRdb holds only the in-frame ones, with some missing. This table has fewer than 200,000 clones, 81% appearing once. The sample comprised PBMCs. Receptors originate from a woman younger than 35 in good health and CMV-seropositive. CDR3s include the opening cysteine and the closing phenylalanine or tryptophan. Fields, in order: V gene, clone size, D gene, J gene, CDR3 length, CDR3 protein, CDR3 DNA. A D gene is named only where the DNA matches it firmly. Part of the rows lack a size; the others show once, few, many or a class for expanded clones.

>TRBV9|once|NA|TRBJ1-2|11
CASRTGYGYTF
TGTGCCAGCAGAACAGGATATGGCTACACCTTC
>TRBV5-4|NA|TRBD1|TRBJ2-2|15
CASSLGGGYTGELFF
TGTGCCAGCAGCTTGGGAGGGGGCTACACCGGGGAGCTGTTTTTT
>TRBV19|NA|TRBD1|TRBJ2-1|14
CASSPAGQVGDKFF
TGTGCCAGCTCACCCGCGGGACAGGTCGGGGATAAGTTCTTC
>TRBV2|NA|NA|TRBJ1-2|15
CASSDSFPPAYGYTF
TGTGCCAGCAGTGACAGTTTCCCCCCCGCCTATGGCTACACCTTC
>TRBV7-2|NA|NA|TRBJ1-6|14
CASTSLSSHSPLHF
TGTGCCAGCACTAGCCTTTCCAGCCATTCACCCCTCCACTTT
>TRBV14|NA|NA|TRBJ1-1|13
CASSQGRGTEAFF
TGTGCCAGCAGCCAAGGTAGAGGCACTGAAGCTTTCTTT
>TRBV28|NA|NA|TRBJ1-5|12
CASSLGYQPQHF
TGTGCCAGCAGTTTGGGCTATCAGCCCCAGCATTTT
>TRBV29-1|few|NA|TRBJ2-2|13
CSVHHPNTGELFF
TGCAGCGTACACCATCCGAACACCGGGGAGCTGTTTTTT
>TRBV18|NA|NA|TRBJ2-7|11
CASSTGNEQYF
TGTGCCAGCTCAACAGGGAATGAGCAGTACTTC
>TRBV27|NA|TRBD1|TRBJ2-1|20
CASSSRQGVMTQSSYNEQFF
TGTGCCAGCAGTTCTAGACAGGGTGTTATGACCCAAAGCTCCTACAATGAGCAGTTCTTC
>TRBV10-3|few|NA|TRBJ2-2|14
CAINQGLGTGELFF
TGTGCCATCAATCAGGGTTTGGGCACCGGGGAGCTGTTTTTT
>TRBV27|NA|TRBD1|TRBJ1-1|15
CASSSRQGSNTEAFF
TGTGCCAGCAGTTCACGACAGGGGTCAAACACTGAAGCTTTCTTT
>TRBV5-4|once|TRBD1|TRBJ1-2|14
CASSPGQGGYGYTF
TGTGCCAGCAGCCCTGGACAGGGCGGCTATGGCTACACCTTC
>TRBV5-1|NA|TRBD1|TRBJ2-5|15
CASSFTGGVQETQYF
TGCGCCAGCAGCTTCACAGGGGGTGTCCAAGAGACCCAGTACTTC
>TRBV7-3|NA|NA|TRBJ2-7|13
CASSLTWRDEQYF
TGTGCCAGCAGCTTAACCTGGAGGGACGAGCAGTACTTC
>TRBV7-3|medium-sized|NA|TRBJ1-3|14
CASSFDSSGNTIYF
TGTGCCAGCAGCTTCGACAGCTCTGGAAACACCATATATTTT
>TRBV5-1|NA|TRBD1|TRBJ1-6|17
CASSLDTGARKRSPLHF
TGCGCCAGCAGCCTAGATACAGGGGCGAGGAAGCGGTCACCCCTCCACTTT
>TRBV27|NA|TRBD1|TRBJ2-7|15
CASSQGTGVSYEQYF
TGTGCCAGCAGTCAAGGGACAGGGGTTTCCTACGAGCAGTACTTC
>TRBV27|NA|NA|TRBJ2-1|15
CANIPGDSSYNEQFF
TGTGCCAACATACCGGGGGATTCCTCCTACAATGAGCAGTTCTTC
>TRBV6-6|few|TRBD1|TRBJ2-4|14
CASSGRRGLDIQYF
TGTGCCAGCAGCGGACGCAGGGGGCTCGACATTCAGTACTTC
>TRBV6-5|once|NA|TRBJ1-1|16
CASSYMGAQVNTEAFF
TGTGCCAGCAGTTATATGGGGGCACAAGTGAACACTGAAGCTTTCTTT